This T cell receptor (beta chain) stems from a study of monozygotic twins with inflammatory bowel disease. The study's findings and limits: Discrimination among different T cell subtypes was not achievable.

Total RNA isolation used whole blood (no T cell sorting was performed). Note on this clonotype: The antigen is undetermined.

Via template switching, UMIs carrying a 6-nucleotide sample barcode were introduced. TCRdb re-called the 5' RACE reads; every CDR3 protein appears as one record, without DNA. The repertoire shows under 150,000 distinct CDR3 sequences; the top ten hold less than 3%. The receptor's source is a human donor with ulcerative colitis or Crohn's disease, or a healthy co-twin of an affected twin (not recorded which). Sequenced sample: blood.

The CDR3 sequence is CASSPEPYEQYF. V and J are TRBV5-5 and TRBJ2-7. This CDR3 comprises 12 residues. Per the germline V gene, CDR1 is SGHKS and CDR2 is YYEKEE (reference sequence). Filled out from reference TRBV5-5 and TRBJ2-7, the complete variable domain reads DAGVTQSPTHLIKTRGQQVTLRCSPISGHKSVSWYQQVLGQGPQFIFQYYEKEERGRGNFPDRFSARQFPNYSSELNVNALLLGDSALYLCASSPEPYEQYFGPGTRLTVT.